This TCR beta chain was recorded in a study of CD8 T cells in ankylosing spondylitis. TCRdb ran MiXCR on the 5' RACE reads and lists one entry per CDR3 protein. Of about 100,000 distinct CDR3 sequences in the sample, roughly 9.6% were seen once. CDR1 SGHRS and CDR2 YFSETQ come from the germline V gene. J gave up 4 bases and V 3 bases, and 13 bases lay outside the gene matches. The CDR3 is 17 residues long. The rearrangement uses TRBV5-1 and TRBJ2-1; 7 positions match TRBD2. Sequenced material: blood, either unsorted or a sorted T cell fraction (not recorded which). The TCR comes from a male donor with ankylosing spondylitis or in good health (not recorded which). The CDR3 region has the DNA TGCGCCAGCAGCTCCCCCCTCCCGGGGGAGGGATACAATGAGCAGTTCTTC. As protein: CASSSPLPGEGYNEQFF.